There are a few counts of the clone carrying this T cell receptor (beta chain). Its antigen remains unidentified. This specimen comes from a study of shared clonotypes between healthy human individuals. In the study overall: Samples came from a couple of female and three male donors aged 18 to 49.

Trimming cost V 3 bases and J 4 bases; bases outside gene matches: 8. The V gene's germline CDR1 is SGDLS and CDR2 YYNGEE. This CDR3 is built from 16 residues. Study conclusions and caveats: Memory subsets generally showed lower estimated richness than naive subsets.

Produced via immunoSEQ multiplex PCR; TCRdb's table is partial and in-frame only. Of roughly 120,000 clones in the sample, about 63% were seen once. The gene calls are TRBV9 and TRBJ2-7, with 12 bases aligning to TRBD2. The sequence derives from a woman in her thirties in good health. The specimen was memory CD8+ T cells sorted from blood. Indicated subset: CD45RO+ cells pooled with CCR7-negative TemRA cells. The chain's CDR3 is CASSAATSGRWYEQYF. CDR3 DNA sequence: TGTGCCAGCAGCGCCGCGACTAGCGGGAGATGGTACGAGCAGTACTTC.